Below, one T cell receptor beta chain is given with its context. The target of this receptor is not known. No qualities accompany the bases; no much larger clone lies one base away. Relative to germline, V is 3 bases shorter and J is 3 bases shorter, with 8 bases between their ends. Based on the germline V gene (reference sequence), the CDR1 and CDR2 sequences are WNHNN and SYGVQD. The CDR3, cysteine through phenylalanine, is 14 amino acids long. The only DNA kept is the CDR3, 42 bases in frame from the first base. The immunoSEQ Assay was used to sequence TCRbeta CDR3 regions. After extraction, genomic DNA underwent amplification by bias-controlled multiplex PCR, followed by high-throughput sequencing. The authors processed their data as follows. To quantify the absolute abundance of every unique TCRbeta CDR3 region, sequences were collapsed and filtered. Usable DNA was measured by amplifying reference genes present in all nucleated cells, and TCRbeta template counts were normalized to that usable DNA to estimate T cell fraction. Repertoire TCRs were annotated as SARS-CoV-2-specific when V gene, CDR3 amino acid sequence and J gene were exactly matched to a known reactive TCR set. The reference SARS-CoV-2 TCR set was derived from MIRA and filtered for enrichment in COVID-19-positive ImmuneCODE repertoires, a step that removed public or cross-reactive TCRs. Using the MIRA antigens, annotated TCRs were further analysed by specific ORF or by position within an ORF. Depth was the summed frequency of annotated unique rearrangements, while breadth was defined as annotated unique rearrangements over total unique productive rearrangements. Two-sided Wilcoxon rank-sum tests were applied when comparing TCR breadth between groups. The table was pulled from immuneACCESS by TCRdb, which kept in-frame rearrangements only. Such tables lose some clones; where checked, under half of the loss comes from unresolved V genes, and the rest has no known cause. V and J calls and clone size follow that table, whereas D and trimming were derived from the DNA. This sample has 400,000 or so clones in its table, and approximately 90% of those were observed once. Together, the top ten hold roughly 3% of the sample.

The data originate from a study of Ad26.COV2.S vaccination and SARS-CoV-2 variants (dated by TCRdb to the early 2020s). About the investigation overall: Vaccine-arm donors came from COV1001, a multicentre, randomized, double-blind, placebo-controlled phase I-IIa trial of Ad26.COV2.S in healthy adults. Ad26.COV2.S was given intramuscularly at 5x10^10 or 1x10^11 viral particles, as a single shot or as two shots 56 days apart. TCRbeta repertoire sequencing served as the tool for gauging how specific and how broad the SARS-CoV-2-reactive T cell receptors were following Ad26.COV2.S vaccination. A total of roughly 30 samples were included in the TCR-sequenced set, comprising 19 Ad26.COV2.S vaccine recipients, 5 placebo recipients and 8 SARS-CoV-2 convalescent individuals. Trial participants were randomized into five groups of five, in which low-dose or high-dose Ad26.COV2.S was given once or twice, or placebo was given on both occasions. Investigators did not know the trial group allocation while performing experiments and assessing outcomes. The full study reports these points: The authors noted that total T cell responses may have been underestimated by the TCR breadth and depth analyses. Vaccine and placebo recipients had similar non-spike TCR breadth, a finding consistent with the vaccine containing only spike. The study lacked the statistical power to compare responses across vaccine doses or regimens. After vaccination, spike-specific CD8+ and CD4+ T cell responses were reported to show substantial breadth. Spike-specific TCR breadth was higher in Ad26.COV2.S recipients than in placebo recipients (P = 0.0014).

The sample's treatment or condition label, decoded: 15 to 20 received Ad26.COV2.S at low or high dose, single or two shots; 5 received placebo; per-sample allocation not given. For vaccine and placebo recipients, the sequenced repertoires came from samples collected on day 63 after the first injection. In Cohort 1b, 25 to 30 adults aged 18-55 years were enrolled at a single site in Boston, USA, between 29 July and 7 August 2020. Ad26.COV2.S was a replication-incompetent adenovirus type 26 vector expressing a prefusion-stabilized SARS-CoV-2 spike protein from the original Wuhan strain. The chain employs TRBV10-1 and TRBJ2-2; the D segment could be TRBD1, given 6 matching bases. Source: peripheral blood, taken in a trial of Ad26.COV2.S vaccine versus placebo. The sequence came from a person aged 18-65 years who received the Ad26.COV2.S COVID-19 vaccine or a placebo. Here is the DNA: TGCGCCAGCAGTGAATACAGGGACACCGGGGAGCTGTTTTTT. It codes for CASSEYRDTGELFF.